Listed below are T cell receptor beta chains from one sample, sequenced in a study of T cell repertoires in ileal Crohn's disease. Produced via immunoSEQ multiplex PCR; TCRdb's table is partial and in-frame only. The sample has 10,000 to 14,000 clones, under 80% seen once. The sequenced material came from ileal tissue. These receptors all stem from an adult with Crohn's disease. Each CDR3 is given with its conserved first and last residue.

TRBV19	TRBJ1-1	CASRNPTGGTEAFF
TRBV7-8	TRBJ1-1	CASSFPQGAYTEAFF
TRBV6-6	TRBJ1-2	CASSTSLRVRDGYTF
TRBV18	TRBJ2-5	CASSPLTATEETQYF
TRBV7-2	TRBJ2-7	CASKPGLAGGYEQYF
TRBV14	TRBJ1-6	CASSLYPGESSYNSPLHF
TRBV6-7	TRBJ1-5	CASSYQPGQGPQPQHF
TRBV4-1	TRBJ1-5	CASSQDSSNQPQHF
TRBV6-6	TRBJ2-5	CASSYGGGTQETQYF
TRBV7-6	TRBJ1-1	CASSLEGTGYTEAFF
TRBV7-3	TRBJ2-1	CASSFLPEGPSGDNEQFF
TRBV5-1	TRBJ1-3	CASSLDGAPGNTIYF
TRBV5-1	TRBJ1-4	CASSDNREEKLFF
TRBV19	TRBJ1-1	CASSILENRAMNTEAFF
TRBV19	TRBJ2-7	CASSSPGLSYEQYF
TRBV5-1	TRBJ2-5	CASSPFGRVAPGTWTETQYF
TRBV7-9	TRBJ2-2	CASSQTGVLFPGELFF
TRBV12-5	TRBJ1-4	CASGLGQGREKLFF
TRBV23-1	TRBJ1-4	CASSQWWQGNNEKLFF
TRBV4-2	TRBJ2-1	CASSQDGAGGAYNEQFF
TRBV7-9	TRBJ1-2	CASSPGGGTNYGYTF
TRBV7-2	TRBJ2-4	CASSASGGTRKNIQYF
TRBV6-6	TRBJ1-5	CASRLDGDSNQPQHF
TRBV27	TRBJ1-3	CASSYGTGNTIYF
TRBV28	TRBJ2-7	CASSFHDRVEQYF
TRBV5-6	TRBJ1-1	CASILQGRTEAFF
TRBV19	TRBJ1-2	CASSPQTGRFNGYTF
TRBV7-8	TRBJ1-6	CASSAGGYNSPLHF
TRBV7-2	TRBJ1-1	CATASPYLTEAFF
TRBV7-9	TRBJ1-2	CASSLGGWPNYGYTF
TRBV2	TRBJ2-5	CASSRDRGTETQYF
TRBV6-5	TRBJ1-4	CASSYRGAKLFF
TRBV5-4	TRBJ1-1	CASSSAGGAEAFF
TRBV10-3	TRBJ2-7	CAISDVTGGDYEQYF
TRBV6-4	TRBJ2-3	CASSDSASGGANTQYF
TRBV6-4	TRBJ1-5	CASSAMGGEQPQHF
TRBV11-2	TRBJ1-2	CASSSSSTGLTGGYTF
TRBV25-1	TRBJ1-3	CASKGLYSGNTIYF
TRBV10-3	TRBJ1-5	CAISESGARTLNQPQHF
TRBV6-5	TRBJ2-3	CASSGDSLTDTQYF
TRBV7-9	TRBJ1-5	CASSLVEGNQPQHF
TRBV19	TRBJ1-5	CASSISAANQPQHF
TRBV2	TRBJ2-7	CASSAGNREALYEQYF
TRBV12-5	TRBJ2-3	CASGLVHMGGGTDTQYF
TRBV5-1	TRBJ2-5	CASKDSGEETQYF
TRBV6-1	TRBJ1-6	CASSETGDSPLHF
TRBV5-4	TRBJ1-2	CASSSYGLGGYTF
TRBV14	TRBJ1-5	CASSQSRDQPQHF
TRBV7-9	TRBJ1-3	CASSFTGARNTIYF
TRBV7-2	TRBJ2-1	CASRGLAGDSYNEQFF
TRBV19	TRBJ1-1	CASSIVANTEAFF
TRBV5-1	TRBJ1-2	CASSLVGREVDGYTF
TRBV25-1	TRBJ1-5	CASSESSLTQPQHF
TRBV11-2	TRBJ2-7	CASSSAQGNEQYF
TRBV6-1	TRBJ1-2	CASSEAGGPGPGYTF
TRBV11-3	TRBJ1-3	CASSLPLGAGNTIYF